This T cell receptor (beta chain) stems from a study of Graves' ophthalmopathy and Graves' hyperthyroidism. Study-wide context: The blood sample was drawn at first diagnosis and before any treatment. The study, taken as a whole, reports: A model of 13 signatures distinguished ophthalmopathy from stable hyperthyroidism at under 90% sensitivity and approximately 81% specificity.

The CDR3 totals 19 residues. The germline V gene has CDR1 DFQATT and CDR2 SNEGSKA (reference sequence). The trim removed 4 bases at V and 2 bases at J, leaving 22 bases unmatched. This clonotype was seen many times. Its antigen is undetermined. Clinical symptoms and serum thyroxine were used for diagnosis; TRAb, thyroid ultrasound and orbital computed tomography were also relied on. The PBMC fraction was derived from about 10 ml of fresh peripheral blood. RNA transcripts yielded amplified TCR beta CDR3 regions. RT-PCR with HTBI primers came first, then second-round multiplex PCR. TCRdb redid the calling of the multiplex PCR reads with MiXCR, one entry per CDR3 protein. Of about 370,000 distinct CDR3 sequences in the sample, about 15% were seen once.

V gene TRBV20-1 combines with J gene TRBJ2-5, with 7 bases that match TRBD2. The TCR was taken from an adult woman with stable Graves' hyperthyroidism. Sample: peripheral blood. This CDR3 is CSAKRADRDYTYLQETQYF. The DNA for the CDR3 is TGCAGTGCTAAACGGGCAGACCGGGACTACACTTACCTACAAGAGACCCAGTACTTC.